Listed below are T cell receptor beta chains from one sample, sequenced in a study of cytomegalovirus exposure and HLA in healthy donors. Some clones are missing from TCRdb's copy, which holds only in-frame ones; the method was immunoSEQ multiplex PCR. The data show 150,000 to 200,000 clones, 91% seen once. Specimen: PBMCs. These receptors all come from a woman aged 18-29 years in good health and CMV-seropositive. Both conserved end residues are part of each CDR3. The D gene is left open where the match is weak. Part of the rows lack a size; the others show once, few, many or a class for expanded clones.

CDR3 protein: CASREGPRGDTQYF
CDR3 DNA: TGTGCCAGCAGGGAAGGGCCCCGGGGAGATACGCAGTATTTT
D gene: .
clone size: many
V gene: TRBV11-2
J gene: TRBJ2-3

CDR3 protein: CASSREGPYEQYF
CDR3 DNA: TGTGCCAGCAGTAGGGAGGGCCCCTACGAGCAGTACTTC
D gene: TRBD2
clone size: .
V gene: TRBV6-1
J gene: TRBJ2-7

CDR3 protein: CASSAGQVTVYEQYF
CDR3 DNA: TGTGCCAGCAGCGCCGGACAGGTCACAGTATACGAGCAGTACTTC
D gene: TRBD1
clone size: .
V gene: TRBV9
J gene: TRBJ2-7

CDR3 protein: CASSPKDRRGEKLFF
CDR3 DNA: TGTGCCAGCAGCCCGAAGGACAGGCGGGGTGAAAAACTGTTTTTT
D gene: TRBD1
clone size: once
V gene: TRBV11-2
J gene: TRBJ1-4

CDR3 protein: CSGLRGGAPDTQYF
CDR3 DNA: TGCAGCGGTTTGAGAGGGGGGGCCCCAGATACGCAGTATTTT
D gene: .
clone size: .
V gene: TRBV29-1
J gene: TRBJ2-3

CDR3 protein: CASSLWGEEGGYTF
CDR3 DNA: TGTGCCAGCAGCTTATGGGGGGAAGAGGGAGGCTACACCTTC
D gene: .
clone size: .
V gene: TRBV7-8
J gene: TRBJ1-2

CDR3 protein: CASSLVHPNTNEQFF
CDR3 DNA: TGTGCCAGCAGCTTAGTACATCCCAATACCAATGAGCAGTTCTTC
D gene: .
clone size: .
V gene: TRBV11-1
J gene: TRBJ2-1

CDR3 protein: CASSPRGVTGGSSYEQYF
CDR3 DNA: TGTGCCAGCAGCCCGAGGGGGGTCACCGGGGGGAGCTCCTACGAGCAGTACTTC
D gene: .
clone size: .
V gene: TRBV11-3
J gene: TRBJ2-7

CDR3 protein: CASSLTRDNSYNEQFF
CDR3 DNA: TGTGCCAGCAGCTTAACACGGGACAACTCCTACAATGAGCAGTTCTTC
D gene: .
clone size: .
V gene: TRBV7-3
J gene: TRBJ2-1

CDR3 protein: CASSYSAGGPTGELFF
CDR3 DNA: TGTGCCAGCAGTTACTCGGCGGGAGGGCCCACCGGGGAGCTGTTTTTT
D gene: TRBD2
clone size: .
V gene: TRBV6-5
J gene: TRBJ2-2

CDR3 protein: CASSLRDRANTGELFF
CDR3 DNA: TGTGCCAGCAGCTTAAGGGACAGGGCGAACACCGGGGAGCTGTTTTTT
D gene: TRBD1
clone size: .
V gene: TRBV7-8
J gene: TRBJ2-2

CDR3 protein: CASERPDSLKFYNEQFF
CDR3 DNA: TGTGCCAGCGAACGGCCGGACAGTCTAAAATTTTACAATGAGCAGTTCTTC
D gene: .
clone size: .
V gene: TRBV7-3
J gene: TRBJ2-1

CDR3 protein: CASSPTATGGGTEAFF
CDR3 DNA: TGTGCCAGCTCCCCCACCGCGACGGGCGGAGGCACTGAAGCTTTCTTT
D gene: .
clone size: .
V gene: TRBV18
J gene: TRBJ1-1

CDR3 protein: CASSPQGGYSGEQYF
CDR3 DNA: TGTGCCAGCAGCCCCCAGGGTGGCTACTCGGGCGAGCAGTACTTC
D gene: .
clone size: once
V gene: TRBV5-5
J gene: TRBJ2-7

CDR3 protein: CASSIAGGYNEQFF
CDR3 DNA: TGTGCCAGCAGTATAGCGGGGGGATACAATGAGCAGTTCTTC
D gene: TRBD2
clone size: .
V gene: TRBV6-6
J gene: TRBJ2-1

CDR3 protein: CASSLGGPTEAFF
CDR3 DNA: TGTGCCAGCAGCTTAGGAGGGCCCACTGAAGCTTTCTTT
D gene: .
clone size: .
V gene: TRBV7-9
J gene: TRBJ1-1

CDR3 protein: CASSHADRDGNEAFF
CDR3 DNA: TGTGCCAGCAGCCACGCGGACAGGGACGGAAATGAAGCTTTCTTT
D gene: TRBD1
clone size: .
V gene: TRBV4-2
J gene: TRBJ1-1

CDR3 protein: CASSGGLVNEQFF
CDR3 DNA: TGTGCCAGCAGTGGAGGACTGGTCAATGAGCAGTTCTTC
D gene: .
clone size: .
V gene: TRBV6-1
J gene: TRBJ2-1

CDR3 protein: CASSPTGEVYQPQHF
CDR3 DNA: TGTGCCAGCAGCCCCACAGGGGAAGTTTATCAGCCCCAGCATTTT
D gene: TRBD1
clone size: .
V gene: TRBV7-2
J gene: TRBJ1-5

CDR3 protein: CATSTEAGPYNEQFF
CDR3 DNA: TGTGCCACCAGCACTGAGGCGGGACCGTACAATGAGCAGTTCTTC
D gene: .
clone size: .
V gene: TRBV15
J gene: TRBJ2-1

CDR3 protein: CASSLDRAEGNEKLFF
CDR3 DNA: TGTGCCAGCAGCTTGGACAGGGCAGAGGGAAATGAAAAACTGTTTTTT
D gene: TRBD1
clone size: .
V gene: TRBV11-2
J gene: TRBJ1-4

CDR3 protein: CGSAKMVSGGELFF
CDR3 DNA: TGTGGAAGCGCTAAAATGGTTAGCGGCGGGGAGCTGTTTTTT
D gene: .
clone size: .
V gene: TRBV5-6
J gene: TRBJ2-2

CDR3 protein: CASSLGLAAYEQYF
CDR3 DNA: TGTGCCAGCAGTCTCGGACTAGCGGCCTACGAGCAGTACTTC
D gene: TRBD2
clone size: .
V gene: TRBV27
J gene: TRBJ2-7